This T cell receptor (beta chain) was identified in a study of blood T cell repertoires in COVID-19. The wider study: The United States, Italy and Spain supplied acute and convalescent COVID-19 samples. In each case, the material was cDNA or gDNA derived from T cells, B-cell-depleted T cells, or PBMCs.

Patients of the Seattle cohort, enrolled during active infection, were followed longitudinally. This CDR3 is 15 amino acids long. The germline gives CDR1 SEHNR, CDR2 FQNEAQ (reference sequence). The V end lost 8 bases, the J end lost 7 bases, and 18 bases lay between the germline ends. This clone has a single count. Per the original data handling: Reference gene primer amplification in the assay estimated nucleated cell counts. Generated by immunoSEQ multiplex PCR, the TCRdb table keeps only in-frame clones and is missing some. The V and J calls and clone size were taken over from that table, and D and trimming were inferred from the DNA. The sample includes 50,000 to 75,000 clones, around 82% of them seen just once.

The source material was peripheral blood. V and J are TRBV7-9 and TRBJ1-6; unclear D gene. The clonotype was recovered from a man aged 60-69 years with COVID-19, enrolled during active disease. The CDR3 reads CASSTGANVNSPLHF. The CDR3 DNA reads TGTGCCAGCTCTACGGGAGCAAACGTGAATTCACCCCTCCACTTT.